One sample yielded the 30 T cell receptor beta chains listed below, sequenced in a study of T cells in Graves' hyperthyroidism and ophthalmopathy. The CDR3 regions of TCR beta were amplified from RNA transcripts. The HTBI primer set was used in a first-round RT-PCR of the TCR CDR3. TCRdb recomputed calls from the multiplex PCR reads with MiXCR, one row per CDR3 protein. The sample carries some 440,000 distinct CDR3 sequences, roughly 14% recorded once. The sequenced sample was blood. All receptors derive from a woman younger than 35 with Graves' hyperthyroidism.

Only a few counts were recorded for this clonotype. The rearrangement uses TRBV6-1 and TRBJ2-1; D is tentatively TRBD1 or TRBD2 (5 bases each). Germline CDR1 reads MNHNS; CDR2 reads SASEGT. Trimming removed 6 bases at V and 6 bases at J, with 9 bases between. CDR3 size: 12 residues. CDR3 protein: CASRGERNEQFF. CDR3 in DNA: TGTGCCAGCAGAGGGGAGCGCAATGAGCAGTTCTTC.

This clonotype was picked up many times. The chain couples TRBV7-3 to TRBJ2-1; 9 positions agree with TRBD1. The CDR3 spans 16 residues. The trim removed 2 bases at V and 8 bases at J, leaving 10 bases unmatched. The germline gives CDR1 SGHTA, CDR2 FQGTGA. CDR3 loop: CASSLGSQQGADEQFF. The CDR3 bases are TGTGCCAGCAGCTTAGGGTCTCAACAGGGGGCGGATGAGCAGTTCTTC.

The J gene is TRBJ2-1, the V gene TRBV20-1, with 10 nucleotides matching TRBD2. The CDR3 extends over 13 amino acids. Germline CDR1 and CDR2: DFQATT and SNEGSKA (reference sequence). Germline trimming cut 7 bases from V and 9 bases from J; bases unmatched to any gene: 9. Written as DNA, the CDR3 is TGCAGTGTAAATCCAGCGGGGGGGAGTGAGCAGTTCTTC. This encodes CSVNPAGGSEQFF.

The table lists this clonotype with many counts. The chain couples TRBV15 to TRBJ1-2; D ambiguous. This CDR3 contains 13 residues. V lost 1 base to trimming and J lost 5 bases, with 8 bases between them. Germline CDR1 and CDR2: LNHNV and YYDKDF (reference sequence). The CDR3 DNA reads as TGTGCCACCAGCAGAGCAGACACATATGGCTACACCTTC. Its protein product is CATSRADTYGYTF.

The sample holds many counts of this clonotype. This chain joins TRBV6-6 and TRBJ1-2, with unresolved D. Germline V gene lookup returns CDR1 MNHNY and CDR2 SVGAGI (reference sequence). The germline V and J ends were trimmed by 0 bases and 5 bases, with 16 bases remaining between them. The CDR3 runs 16 residues. In DNA, the CDR3 is TGTGCCAGCAGTTACTCGTTCAGTCCCCTTGTGTATGGCTACACCTTC. Amino acids: CASSYSFSPLVYGYTF.

The CDR3 loop reads CATSDWTSGKINTGELFF. CDR3 nucleotides: TGTGCCACCAGTGACTGGACTAGCGGGAAGATTAACACCGGGGAGCTGTTTTTT. The genes are TRBV24-1 and TRBJ2-2; 12 bases align to TRBD2. This CDR3 comprises 18 residues. The V segment lost 4 bases and the J segment 2 bases; nucleotides outside the gene matches: 7. The germline CDR1 and CDR2 sequences are KGHDR and SFDVKD.

This clonotype showed up just a few times. The chain has TRBV6-1 and TRBJ2-3, with 9 bases identical to TRBD1. Germline values: CDR1 MNHNS, CDR2 SASEGT. The CDR3 spans 15 residues. J was trimmed by 2 bases and V by 6 bases; bases with no gene match: 6. Here the CDR3 reads CASSRGTGPTDTQYF. DNA for the CDR3: TGTGCCAGCAGCCGAGGGACAGGGCCCACAGATACGCAGTATTTT.

The sample holds many counts of this clonotype. V usage is TRBV12-3 or TRBV12-4 and J usage is TRBJ1-1; D gene unclear. The CDR3 has 13 amino acids. V was trimmed by 10 bases and J by 2 bases, leaving 14 bases between them. CDR3 in amino acids: CATSRQTNTEAFF. The CDR3 nucleotides read TGTGCCACCTCCCGGCAGACCAACACTGAAGCTTTCTTT.

This clonotype was counted at least ten times. The chain employs TRBV3-1 and TRBJ2-7, with 7 bases matching TRBD1. Looked up from germline, CDR1 is LGHDT and CDR2 is YNNKEL (reference sequence). Trimming removed 2 bases from V and 5 bases from J; junction bases left unmatched: 6. This CDR3 has 14 amino acids. The DNA of the CDR3 is TGTGCCAGCAGCCAAAATTGGGACAGCGACGAGCAGTACTTC. It encodes CASSQNWDSDEQYF.

This clonotype was seen ten or more times. The V gene is TRBV19, the J gene TRBJ2-1, with D possibly matching TRBD2 (6 bases). Trimming cost V 1 base and J 5 bases, with 15 bases left between them. The CDR3 sequence is 16 residues long. The germline V gene encodes CDR1 LNHDA and CDR2 SQIVND (reference sequence). In DNA form, the CDR3 reads TGTGCCAGTAGTATAGTGGGTACGGGGGTCAACAATGAGCAGTTCTTC. It yields the protein CASSIVGTGVNNEQFF.

CDR3 residues: CASSHRVGQPQHF. The DNA for the CDR3 is TGTGCCAGCAGTCATCGGGTGGGACAGCCCCAGCATTTT. The chain links TRBV6-1 to TRBJ1-5; the D is unclear. CDR1 MNHNS and CDR2 SASEGT come from the germline V gene. V was cut by 5 bases and J by 7 bases, with 12 bases left in between. The CDR3 covers 13 residues.

The chain joins TRBV7-6 to TRBJ2-4; D call uncertain. Germline V gene data show CDR1 as SGHVS and CDR2 as FNYEAQ. This CDR3 has 16 residues. The V end lost 5 bases, the J end lost 0 bases, and 14 bases lay between the germline ends. The CDR3 reads CASSKRHLLAKNIQYF. The DNA for the CDR3 is TGTGCCAGCAGCAAAAGACATCTACTAGCCAAAAACATTCAGTACTTC.

J is TRBJ1-6 and V is TRBV9, with 7 positions matching TRBD1. The junction had 4 bases not matched to a gene; V was cut back by 0 bases and J by 7 bases. Germline loops: CDR1 SGDLS, CDR2 YYNGEE. CDR3 size: 15 residues. The CDR3 region has the DNA TGTGCCAGCAGCGTAGCAGGGGGGGACAATTCACCCCTCCACTTT. This translates into CASSVAGGDNSPLHF. Filled out from reference TRBV9 and TRBJ1-6, the complete variable domain reads DSGVTQTPKHLITATGQRVTLRCSPRSGDLSVYWYQQSLDQGLQFLIQYYNGEERAKGNILERFSAQQFPDLHSELNLSSLELGDSALYFCASSVAGGDNSPLHFGNGTRLTVT.

This clonotype was recorded many times. The gene calls are TRBV3-1 and TRBJ2-7; D unclear. Germline assignment: CDR1 LGHDT and CDR2 YNNKEL (reference sequence). There are 15 residues in the CDR3. V was trimmed by 3 bases and J by 0 bases, leaving 12 bases between them. Written as DNA, the CDR3 is TGTGCCAGCAGCCATAATTTGGGGAACTCCTACGAGCAGTACTTC. This gives the protein CASSHNLGNSYEQYF.

This clonotype was counted many times. The chain joins TRBV10-2 to TRBJ1-5, with D unresolved. Germline V gives CDR1 WSHSY, CDR2 SAAADI. The CDR3 spans 13 residues. The germline V and J ends were trimmed by 0 bases and 4 bases, with 4 bases remaining between them. CDR3 amino acids: CASSESRNQPQHF. The CDR3 DNA reads as TGCGCCAGCAGTGAGTCGAGGAATCAGCCCCAGCATTTT.

This clonotype was found many times. V usage is TRBV19 and J usage is TRBJ2-5, with D maybe TRBD1 (5 bases). Trimming cost V 7 bases and J 5 bases, with 17 bases left between them. CDR1 LNHDA and CDR2 SQIVND come from the germline V gene (reference sequence). The length of the CDR3 is 14 residues. The CDR3 DNA is TGTGCCAGTACCGAGTCGGCAGGGCGTGAGACCCAGTACTTC. It codes for CASTESAGRETQYF.

This clonotype showed up just a few times. V gene TRBV6-4 combines with J gene TRBJ2-1; 12 nucleotides line up with TRBD2. V lost 5 bases and J lost 8; bases outside the gene matches: 7. CDR1 and CDR2 (germline): MRHNA, SNTAGT. The CDR3 loop spans 15 amino acids. Written as DNA, the CDR3 is TGTGCCAGCAGTAGAGGACTAGCGGGGAGGTATGAGCAGTTCTTC. Translated: CASSRGLAGRYEQFF.

This clonotype was recorded at least ten times. The chain couples TRBV9 to TRBJ2-1, with a possible D match to TRBD2 (5 bases). Germline V lookup: CDR1 SGDLS, CDR2 YYNGEE. The CDR3 spans 16 residues. The V gene lost 3 bases and the J gene lost 0 bases, with 13 bases spanning the gap. This CDR3 is CASSASTGSSYNEQFF. CDR3 nucleotides: TGTGCCAGCAGCGCCTCGACGGGGAGCTCCTACAATGAGCAGTTCTTC.

In its sample, this clonotype was seen many times. The gene calls are TRBV5-1 and TRBJ2-3; D call uncertain. The CDR3 is 14 amino acids. The V end was cut by 4 bases, the J end by 0 bases, with 9 bases between. Per germline, CDR1 SGHRS and CDR2 YFSETQ. The CDR3 is CASSPFKSTDTQYF. The DNA for the CDR3 is TGCGCCAGCAGCCCCTTCAAGAGCACAGATACGCAGTATTTT. Filled out from reference TRBV5-1 and TRBJ2-3, the complete variable domain reads KAGVTQTPRYLIKTRGQQVTLSCSPISGHRSVSWYQQTPGQGLQFLFEYFSETQRNKGNFPGRFSGRQFSNSRSEMNVSTLELGDSALYLCASSPFKSTDTQYFGPGTRLTVL.

This clonotype came up many times. This chain links TRBV10-2 with TRBJ1-1; D is uncertain. Per the germline V gene, CDR1 is WSHSY and CDR2 is SAAADI. V was clipped by 1 base and J by 1 base, with 4 bases between them. This CDR3 region has 13 residues. CDR3 residues: CASSEFGNTEAFF. CDR3 bases: TGCGCCAGCAGTGAGTTCGGGAACACTGAAGCTTTCTTT.

The rearrangement uses TRBV5-1 and TRBJ2-1; D remains unclear. The V and J ends lost 0 bases and 0 bases respectively, with 7 bases between them. CDR1 and CDR2 from the germline V gene are SGHRS and YFSETQ. The CDR3 loop spans 15 amino acids. CDR3 amino acids: CASSLVVHSYNEQFF. The DNA of the CDR3 is TGCGCCAGCAGCTTGGTAGTACACTCCTACAATGAGCAGTTCTTC.

The table lists this clonotype with a few counts. The chain is built from TRBV6-5 and TRBJ1-6; TRBD1 aligns across 7 bases. This CDR3 comprises 16 residues. The trim removed 4 bases at V and 6 bases at J, leaving 9 bases unmatched. Germline V CDR1 and CDR2: MNHEY, SVGAGI. The CDR3 loop is CASSFPAGTANSPLHF. As DNA, the CDR3 is TGTGCCAGCAGTTTCCCAGCGGGGACAGCTAATTCACCCCTCCACTTT.

This clonotype was seen a few times. The CDR3 loop reads CSVLKEDTQYF. For the CDR3, the DNA is TGCAGCGTTTTGAAGGAAGATACGCAGTATTTT. The V call is TRBV29-1, the J call TRBJ2-3; D not resolved. Trimming removed 5 bases from V and 5 bases from J, with 8 bases in between. The CDR3 sequence is 11 residues long. Germline loops: CDR1 SQVTM, CDR2 ANQGSEA.

The rearrangement joins TRBV12-3 or TRBV12-4 to TRBJ1-5; D might be TRBD1 (6 bases). V lost 4 bases and J 11 bases, leaving 12 bases between the germline ends. The CDR3 consists of 12 residues. In nucleotides, the CDR3 is TGTGCCAGCAGTTGGGGGCGGGGGACCCAGCATTTT. Amino acid sequence: CASSWGRGTQHF.

This clonotype was recorded many times. V usage is TRBV12-3 or TRBV12-4 and J usage is TRBJ2-5, with D tentatively TRBD1 or TRBD2 (5 bases each). This CDR3 contains 15 residues. The V and J ends lost 5 bases and 2 bases respectively, with 15 bases between them. The CDR3 protein is CASSPPGTDQETQYF. CDR3 nucleotide sequence: TGTGCCAGCAGTCCCCCCGGGACGGATCAAGAGACCCAGTACTTC.

This clonotype was recorded many times. The chain couples TRBV6-1 to TRBJ2-6, with 10 bases aligning to TRBD1. The CDR3 length is 15 residues. From germline, CDR1 is MNHNS and CDR2 SASEGT. V was pared by 8 bases and J by 2 bases, with 3 bases of the junction left unmatched. CDR3 residues: CASGQGVPGANVLTF. DNA of the CDR3: TGTGCCAGCGGACAGGGGGTGCCTGGGGCCAACGTCCTGACTTTC.

This clonotype was observed many times. The chain couples TRBV6-1 to TRBJ2-7; 10 bases match TRBD1. Per germline, CDR1 MNHNS and CDR2 SASEGT. J lost 2 bases, V lost 4 bases, and 5 bases had no gene match. There are 15 residues in the CDR3. The CDR3, as DNA: TGTGCCAGCAGTGGACAGGGGGCCTTTACCTACGAGCAGTACTTC. This sequence encodes CASSGQGAFTYEQYF.

This clonotype came up many times. The CDR3 protein is CASSQRGHPGAQYF. CDR3 bases: TGTGCCAGCAGCCAACGGGGCCATCCCGGGGCCCAGTACTTC. The rearrangement uses TRBV3-1 and TRBJ2-5, with D tentatively TRBD1 or TRBD2 (5 bases each). With 2 bases removed from V and 9 bases from J, the gap between germline ends came to 16 bases. Germline CDR1 reads LGHDT; CDR2 reads YNNKEL (reference sequence). CDR3 length: 14 amino acids.

The chain uses TRBV9 and TRBJ2-3; D uncertain. Trimming took off 0 bases at V and 1 base at J, with 12 bases between the two ends. CDR1 is SGDLS and CDR2 is YYNGEE in the germline V gene. This CDR3 region has 16 residues. CDR3 coding DNA: TGTGCCAGCAGCGTAGACGGATATTACGGCACAGATACGCAGTATTTT. It specifies CASSVDGYYGTDTQYF. Combining the CDR3 with reference TRBV9 and TRBJ2-3 gives the whole variable domain DSGVTQTPKHLITATGQRVTLRCSPRSGDLSVYWYQQSLDQGLQFLIQYYNGEERAKGNILERFSAQQFPDLHSELNLSSLELGDSALYFCASSVDGYYGTDTQYFGPGTRLTVL.

The sample holds many counts of this clonotype. The V and J genes are TRBV27 and TRBJ2-5; D is perhaps TRBD1 or TRBD2 (6 bases each). This CDR3 spans 15 amino acids. The germline V and J ends were trimmed by 6 bases and 5 bases, with 19 bases remaining between them. Germline-derived CDR1 and CDR2 are MNHEY and SMNVEV (reference sequence). The CDR3 DNA is TGTGCCAGCAGCCTGATAGGGGGGCTGAGGGAGACCCAGTACTTC. Translation gives CASSLIGGLRETQYF.